This note documents a single T cell receptor (beta chain) sequence. These data originate in a study of OX40 agonist ivuxolimab in advanced cancers. On the study more broadly: Ivuxolimab doses were 0.01, 0.1, 0.3, 1.5, 3 or 10 mg/kg every 2 weeks.

The CDR3 has 16 residues. The assay was immunoSEQ multiplex PCR, and TCRdb's table has in-frame clones only and misses some. The data contain some 75,000 clones, less than 90% of them seen just once; the ten biggest clones take up 3.1%. The clonotype comes from an adult with an advanced solid tumor such as melanoma, head and neck, liver or kidney cancer. The input for sequencing was CD4+ or CD8+ T cells sorted from blood, taken in a trial of the OX40 agonist ivuxolimab. This chain links TRBV21-1 with TRBJ1-5; no DNA check was done on the table's D call, TRBD1. TRBV21-1 is a listed pseudogene. CDR3 sequence (DNA): TGTGCCGAGAAAAAGGGGTCAGGGGATAGCAATCAGCCCCAGCATTTT. Residues: CAEKKGSGDSNQPQHF.